The next 10 T cell receptor beta chains were all read from a single sample in a study of shared clonotypes between healthy human individuals. Sequencing used immunoSEQ multiplex PCR; TCRdb keeps in-frame clones, though not all of them. The sample yields 600,000 to 750,000 clones, 90% seen once. The sample was memory CD8+ T cells from PBMCs. Noted subset: CD45RO+ cells pooled with CCR7-negative TemRA cells. The receptors come from a man aged 18 to 29 in good health. Some clones in this sample may be carry-over from other donors' samples.

This rearrangement joins TRBV19 to TRBJ1-2; possible D gene TRBD1, 5 bases. V was shortened by 4 bases and J by 3 bases, with 12 bases between the two germline ends. CDR1 and CDR2 (germline): LNHDA, SQIVND (reference sequence). The CDR3 runs 14 residues. The chain's CDR3 is CASSKGRRDYGYTF. As DNA, the CDR3 is TGTGCCAGTAGTAAGGGGCGGCGGGACTATGGCTACACCTTC.

The V gene is TRBV11-1, the J gene TRBJ2-2; TRBD1 matches at 7 bases. Unmatched junction bases numbered 9, after V lost 5 bases and J lost 0 bases. CDR3 size: 17 residues. CDR1 is SGHAT, CDR2 FQDESV, per germline (reference sequence). The CDR3 sequence is CASSTGTEFANTGELFF. CDR3 DNA: TGTGCCAGCAGCACCGGGACAGAGTTCGCGAACACCGGGGAGCTGTTTTTT. The full variable domain, its missing parts supplied by reference TRBV11-1 and TRBJ2-2, is EAEVAQSPRYKITEKSQAVAFWCDPISGHATLYWYRQILGQGPELLVQFQDESVVDDSQLPKDRFSAERLKGVDSTLKIQPAELGDSAMYLCASSTGTEFANTGELFFGEGSRLTVL.

This clone was counted a single time. The chain is built from TRBV7-9 and TRBJ2-1, with D maybe TRBD1 (6 bases). Germline V gene data show CDR1 as SEHNR and CDR2 as FQNEAQ (reference sequence). The CDR3 is 17 residues long. With 2 bases removed from V and 0 bases from J, the gap between germline ends came to 14 bases. CDR3 nucleotides: TGTGCCAGCAGCTTACGTTCCGGGACATCCTCCTACAATGAGCAGTTCTTC. Protein: CASSLRSGTSSYNEQFF.

The table lists this clone with a few counts. This chain links TRBV2 with TRBJ2-7; D perhaps matches TRBD2 (5 bases). Trimming took 3 bases from V and 7 from J, leaving 22 bases between them. Germline lookup yields CDR1 SNHLY and CDR2 FYNNEI. The CDR3 extends over 16 amino acids. The CDR3, as DNA: TGTGCCAGCAGTGATGGAAGGACTGGTCCCTATTGGGAGCAGTACTTC. It specifies CASSDGRTGPYWEQYF.

Written as DNA, the CDR3 is TGTGCCAGCAGTTTGGGGACAGGACCCTCTGGGGCCAACGTCCTGACTTTC. Translating it yields CASSLGTGPSGANVLTF. The chain recombines TRBV27 with TRBJ2-6; 8 bases fit TRBD1. The V gene's germline CDR1 is MNHEY and CDR2 SMNVEV (reference sequence). The CDR3 extends over 17 amino acids. V lost 3 bases, J lost 0 bases, and 4 bases stayed unmatched.

The gene calls are TRBV6-5 and TRBJ1-2; 9 positions agree with TRBD1. V lost 5 bases and J lost 5; bases outside the gene matches: 3. The V gene's germline CDR1 is MNHEY and CDR2 SVGAGI. This CDR3 comprises 13 residues. The CDR3 spells CASSGTGFYGYTF. The CDR3, as DNA: TGTGCCAGCAGTGGGACAGGGTTTTATGGCTACACCTTC.

The chain employs TRBV19 and TRBJ1-5, with D possibly TRBD1 on 5 matching bases. This CDR3 region has 12 residues. Germline values: CDR1 LNHDA, CDR2 SQIVND (reference sequence). Trimming left V 6 bases short and J 2 bases short, with 5 bases between. CDR3 coding DNA: TGTGCCAGTAGACAGGGCAATCAGCCCCAGCATTTT. Its protein is CASRQGNQPQHF.

The V call is TRBV21-1, the J call TRBJ2-7; the D call TRBD2 from the table was never checked on the DNA. TRBV21-1 is a pseudogene locus. The CDR3 consists of 16 residues. The chain's CDR3 is CASSNRREARAYEQYF. The CDR3 DNA is TGTGCCAGCAGCAATAGGCGGGAGGCCCGAGCCTACGAGCAGTACTTC.

V usage is TRBV7-9 and J usage is TRBJ1-1; 8 nucleotides line up with TRBD1. From germline, CDR1 is SEHNR and CDR2 FQNEAQ (reference sequence). Trimming removed 8 bases from V and 4 bases from J; junction bases left unmatched: 3. The CDR3 spans 12 residues. CDR3 protein: CASLTGGTEAFF. CDR3 DNA: TGTGCCAGCTTAACAGGGGGCACTGAAGCTTTCTTT.

The V gene is TRBV27, the J gene TRBJ2-4, with D possibly TRBD1 on 6 matching bases. The CDR3 contains 13 residues. CDR1 and CDR2 from the germline V gene are MNHEY and SMNVEV (reference sequence). V was trimmed by 2 bases and J by 9 bases, leaving 11 bases between them. The CDR3 reads CASSLGPQGIQYF. CDR3 DNA: TGTGCCAGCAGTTTAGGACCACAGGGCATTCAGTACTTC.